Listed below are T cell receptor beta chains from one sample, sequenced in a study of cytomegalovirus exposure and HLA in healthy donors. Sequencing was performed with immunoSEQ multiplex PCR; in TCRdb, only in-frame clones are kept and a portion is missing. The table includes fewer than 200,000 clones, 10% to 15% detected once. Sequences were obtained from PBMCs. The receptors here all came from a man aged 45 to 65 in good health and CMV-seropositive. CDR3s include the opening cysteine and the closing phenylalanine or tryptophan. D genes are given only for firm matches. Clone size is not always given. Where it is, it says once, few, many or a class for expanded clones.

d_call: NA; v_call: TRBV2; clone_size: NA; j_call: TRBJ2-7; cdr3_nt: TGTGCCAGCAGTGAAGCGCTTCCGGGGGAAGAGCAGTACTTC; cdr3_aa: CASSEALPGEEQYF
d_call: NA; v_call: TRBV7-2; clone_size: few; j_call: TRBJ2-1; cdr3_nt: TGTGCCAGCAGCTTTCAGGCCAATGAGCAGTTCTTC; cdr3_aa: CASSFQANEQFF
d_call: TRBD2; v_call: TRBV9; clone_size: NA; j_call: TRBJ2-3; cdr3_nt: TGTGCCAGCAGCGTACGGGGCGGGGGGGTGGCAGATACGCAGTATTTT; cdr3_aa: CASSVRGGGVADTQYF
d_call: NA; v_call: TRBV5-4; clone_size: NA; j_call: TRBJ2-5; cdr3_nt: TGTGCCAGCAGCTTGGAAGCGGTGGAGACCCAGTACTTC; cdr3_aa: CASSLEAVETQYF
d_call: TRBD1; v_call: TRBV29-1; clone_size: NA; j_call: TRBJ1-2; cdr3_nt: TGCAGCGTGGACAGGGGGAACGGCTACACCTTC; cdr3_aa: CSVDRGNGYTF
d_call: TRBD2; v_call: TRBV9; clone_size: few; j_call: TRBJ2-5; cdr3_nt: TGTGCCAGCAGCGTAGGGGGTAGCGGGGTGCGGGAGACCCAGTACTTC; cdr3_aa: CASSVGGSGVRETQYF
d_call: NA; v_call: TRBV15; clone_size: NA; j_call: TRBJ1-1; cdr3_nt: TGTGCCACCAGCAGAGAATTCGGCAGGGGAAGCACTGAAGCTTTCTTT; cdr3_aa: CATSREFGRGSTEAFF
d_call: TRBD1; v_call: TRBV5-1; clone_size: NA; j_call: TRBJ1-2; cdr3_nt: TGCGCCAGCAGCTCCTATGGACAGGGGAGCTATGGCTACACCTTC; cdr3_aa: CASSSYGQGSYGYTF
d_call: NA; v_call: TRBV11-2; clone_size: few; j_call: TRBJ2-3; cdr3_nt: TGTGCCAGCAGCTTAGAGGGTACGGGGACAGATACGCAGTATTTT; cdr3_aa: CASSLEGTGTDTQYF
d_call: NA; v_call: TRBV7-9; clone_size: NA; j_call: TRBJ1-5; cdr3_nt: TGTGCCAGCAGCTCCTCGGACAGTCCAGAGTGGGGCAATCAGCCCCAGCATTTT; cdr3_aa: CASSSSDSPEWGNQPQHF
d_call: NA; v_call: TRBV5-1; clone_size: few; j_call: TRBJ1-1; cdr3_nt: TGCGCCAGCAGCTCCTTGGACAGCGTGAACACTGAAGCTTTCTTT; cdr3_aa: CASSSLDSVNTEAFF
d_call: NA; v_call: TRBV23-1; clone_size: NA; j_call: TRBJ1-1; cdr3_nt: TGCGCCAGGGGGGCGGCTGACACTGAAGCTTTCTTT; cdr3_aa: CARGAADTEAFF
d_call: NA; v_call: TRBV13; clone_size: few; j_call: TRBJ1-1; cdr3_nt: TGTGCCAGCAGCTCTGACCCTCAGGCTGAAGCTTTCTTT; cdr3_aa: CASSSDPQAEAFF
d_call: NA; v_call: TRBV7-3; clone_size: NA; j_call: TRBJ2-3; cdr3_nt: TGTGCCAGCAGCCGGGGGACAGCCTCCATTGATACGCAGTATTTT; cdr3_aa: CASSRGTASIDTQYF
d_call: TRBD2; v_call: TRBV6-4; clone_size: NA; j_call: TRBJ2-2; cdr3_nt: TGTGCCAGCTCCGGAAGGGGACTAGTTAACACCGGGGAGCTGTTTTTT; cdr3_aa: CASSGRGLVNTGELFF
d_call: NA; v_call: TRBV4-1; clone_size: NA; j_call: TRBJ2-2; cdr3_nt: TGCGCCAGCAGCCAAGATGGAGCAAGCACCCGACCCGGGGAGCTGTTTTTT; cdr3_aa: CASSQDGASTRPGELFF
d_call: NA; v_call: TRBV18; clone_size: few; j_call: TRBJ1-1; cdr3_nt: TGTGCCAGCTCCCCAGCCCGGACTGAAGCTTTCTTT; cdr3_aa: CASSPARTEAFF
d_call: TRBD1; v_call: TRBV5-4; clone_size: NA; j_call: TRBJ2-7; cdr3_nt: TGTGCCAGCAGCCCTGGGACAGGGAGCGGGCAGTACTTC; cdr3_aa: CASSPGTGSGQYF
d_call: NA; v_call: TRBV7-2; clone_size: NA; j_call: TRBJ2-5; cdr3_nt: TGTGCCAGCAGCTTAGCAACCCTATTGACTGAGACCCAGTACTTC; cdr3_aa: CASSLATLLTETQYF
d_call: TRBD1; v_call: TRBV11-3; clone_size: few; j_call: TRBJ1-4; cdr3_nt: TGTGCCAGCAGCTTAGGCGGCAGGGGGGAAAAACTGTTTTTT; cdr3_aa: CASSLGGRGEKLFF
d_call: TRBD1; v_call: TRBV27; clone_size: NA; j_call: TRBJ1-6; cdr3_nt: TGTGCCAGCAGTCAGACAGGGCTTGGGAATTCACCCCTCCACTTT; cdr3_aa: CASSQTGLGNSPLHF
d_call: NA; v_call: TRBV30; clone_size: NA; j_call: TRBJ1-5; cdr3_nt: TGTGCCTGGAGTGTAGGGCAGGGGAGGGAGCCCCAGCATTTT; cdr3_aa: CAWSVGQGREPQHF
d_call: NA; v_call: TRBV11-2; clone_size: few; j_call: TRBJ1-4; cdr3_nt: TGTGCCAGCAGCTTAGATAGGGCAAAGGGCGGGGTTCGTGAAAAACTGTTTTTT; cdr3_aa: CASSLDRAKGGVREKLFF
d_call: TRBD2; v_call: TRBV28; clone_size: few; j_call: TRBJ2-2; cdr3_nt: TGTGCCAGCAGTAATACTAGCGGGGGGGCGTTCGGGGAGCTGTTTTTT; cdr3_aa: CASSNTSGGAFGELFF
d_call: NA; v_call: TRBV28; clone_size: NA; j_call: TRBJ1-1; cdr3_nt: TGTGCCAGCAGCCCACAAAGGCTGTGGGCCCCAGCTTTCTTT; cdr3_aa: CASSPQRLWAPAFF
d_call: NA; v_call: TRBV7-2; clone_size: NA; j_call: TRBJ1-2; cdr3_nt: TGTGCCAGCAGCTTAGTAGGACAGATGTATGGCTACACCTTC; cdr3_aa: CASSLVGQMYGYTF
d_call: TRBD1; v_call: TRBV18; clone_size: few; j_call: TRBJ1-2; cdr3_nt: TGTGCCAGCTCAGCGGACAGGGAACGAGGCTATGGCTACACCTTC; cdr3_aa: CASSADRERGYGYTF
d_call: NA; v_call: TRBV4-2; clone_size: NA; j_call: TRBJ1-4; cdr3_nt: TGTGCCAGCAGCCAATACGAGACAGGCGATGAAAAACTGTTTTTT; cdr3_aa: CASSQYETGDEKLFF
d_call: TRBD1; v_call: TRBV30; clone_size: NA; j_call: TRBJ1-1; cdr3_nt: TGTGCCTGGAGTGACCAAGGACAGGGAGACGAAGCTTTCTTT; cdr3_aa: CAWSDQGQGDEAFF
d_call: TRBD1; v_call: TRBV6-5; clone_size: few; j_call: TRBJ1-5; cdr3_nt: TGTGCCAGCAGTTACTCGAGGACAGGGAGGCAGCCCCAGCATTTT; cdr3_aa: CASSYSRTGRQPQHF
d_call: NA; v_call: TRBV2; clone_size: few; j_call: TRBJ1-4; cdr3_nt: TGTGCCAGCATGGGACACCCCCAGGAGAAACTGTTTTTT; cdr3_aa: CASMGHPQEKLFF
d_call: NA; v_call: TRBV2; clone_size: few; j_call: TRBJ2-7; cdr3_nt: TGTGCCAGCAGGGCAGACAGGAGATCCTCCTACGAGCAGTACTTC; cdr3_aa: CASRADRRSSYEQYF
d_call: NA; v_call: TRBV18; clone_size: few; j_call: TRBJ1-5; cdr3_nt: TGTGCCAGCTCACCAGGCAGGGTGGAACAGCCCCAGCATTTT; cdr3_aa: CASSPGRVEQPQHF
d_call: TRBD2; v_call: TRBV29-1; clone_size: few; j_call: TRBJ2-2; cdr3_nt: TGCAGCGTAGTTAGCGGGGTAGGGGAGCTGTTTTTT; cdr3_aa: CSVVSGVGELFF
d_call: TRBD2; v_call: TRBV9; clone_size: NA; j_call: TRBJ2-3; cdr3_nt: TGTGCCAGCAGCCCCCCCGAGGGAGCGGGGGGAAATACGCAGTATTTT; cdr3_aa: CASSPPEGAGGNTQYF
d_call: NA; v_call: TRBV28; clone_size: few; j_call: TRBJ1-1; cdr3_nt: TGTGCCAGCACCCCCAGGCCAGGCCCGAGCACTGAAGCTTTCTTT; cdr3_aa: CASTPRPGPSTEAFF
d_call: NA; v_call: TRBV30; clone_size: few; j_call: TRBJ1-5; cdr3_nt: TGTGCCTGGACTCAAACCTCCGGGGGGACCCAGCATTTT; cdr3_aa: CAWTQTSGGTQHF
d_call: TRBD2; v_call: TRBV7-8; clone_size: NA; j_call: TRBJ2-3; cdr3_nt: TGTGCCAGCAGCTTAACACTAGCGGGGATGAGTCTGGCAGATACGCAGTATTTT; cdr3_aa: CASSLTLAGMSLADTQYF
d_call: TRBD1; v_call: TRBV6-5; clone_size: NA; j_call: TRBJ1-1; cdr3_nt: TGTGCCAGCAGCGGGACAGGGAGGGACACTGAAGCTTTCTTT; cdr3_aa: CASSGTGRDTEAFF
d_call: TRBD1; v_call: TRBV11-2; clone_size: few; j_call: TRBJ1-6; cdr3_nt: TGTGCCAGCAGCTTAGATGTACAGGGGTTGCATTCACCCCTCCACTTT; cdr3_aa: CASSLDVQGLHSPLHF
d_call: TRBD1; v_call: TRBV9; clone_size: NA; j_call: TRBJ2-3; cdr3_nt: TGTGCCAGCAGCGTAGATGGGACAGGGTTAGATACGCAGTATTTT; cdr3_aa: CASSVDGTGLDTQYF
d_call: NA; v_call: TRBV5-1; clone_size: few; j_call: TRBJ2-5; cdr3_nt: TGCGCCAGCAGCACAGGGTCATCATTCCAAGAGACCCAGTACTTC; cdr3_aa: CASSTGSSFQETQYF
d_call: NA; v_call: TRBV6-5; clone_size: few; j_call: TRBJ1-2; cdr3_nt: TGTGCCAGCAGTCAAGGGGGTATGGGCTATGGCTACACCTTC; cdr3_aa: CASSQGGMGYGYTF
d_call: NA; v_call: TRBV6-6; clone_size: few; j_call: TRBJ1-5; cdr3_nt: TGTGCCAGCATCGGTTTTAGCAATCAGCCCCAGCATTTT; cdr3_aa: CASIGFSNQPQHF
d_call: NA; v_call: TRBV6-5; clone_size: few; j_call: TRBJ1-2; cdr3_nt: TGTGCCAGCAGTTACTCATTAGGACAGCCAACTGATGACTACACCTTC; cdr3_aa: CASSYSLGQPTDDYTF
d_call: TRBD1; v_call: TRBV28; clone_size: NA; j_call: TRBJ2-7; cdr3_nt: TGTGCCAGCAGTTTCCCCGGGGGACAGGGGGGATACGAGCAGTACTTC; cdr3_aa: CASSFPGGQGGYEQYF
d_call: NA; v_call: TRBV15; clone_size: NA; j_call: TRBJ1-4; cdr3_nt: TGTGCCACCAGCAGAGATTTGGGCAGGGCGCGAGAAAAACTGTTTTTT; cdr3_aa: CATSRDLGRAREKLFF
d_call: TRBD1; v_call: TRBV6-6; clone_size: NA; j_call: TRBJ1-1; cdr3_nt: TGTGCCAGCACCGCACTCAGGACAGGGGGCACTGAAGCTTTCTTT; cdr3_aa: CASTALRTGGTEAFF